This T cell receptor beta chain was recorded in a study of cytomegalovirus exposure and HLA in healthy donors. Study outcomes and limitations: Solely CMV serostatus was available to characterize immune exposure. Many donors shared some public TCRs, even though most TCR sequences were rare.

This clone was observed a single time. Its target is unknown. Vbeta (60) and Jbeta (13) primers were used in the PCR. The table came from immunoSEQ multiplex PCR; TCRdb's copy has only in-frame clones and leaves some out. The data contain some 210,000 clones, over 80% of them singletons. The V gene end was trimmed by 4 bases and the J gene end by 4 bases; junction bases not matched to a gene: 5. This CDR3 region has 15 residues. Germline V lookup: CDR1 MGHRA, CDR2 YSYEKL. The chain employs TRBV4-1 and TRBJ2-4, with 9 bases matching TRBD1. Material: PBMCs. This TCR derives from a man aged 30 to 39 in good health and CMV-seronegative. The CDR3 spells CASSPGGQGKNIQYF. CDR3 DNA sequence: TGCGCCAGCAGCCCCGGGGGACAGGGAAAAAACATTCAGTACTTC.